The present T cell receptor (beta chain) was sequenced within a study of post-analysis software for immune sequencing data. Study context: Several disease courses (relapsing-remitting, secondary progressive and progressive-relapsing) of multiple sclerosis were included.

General study results and limits: Strong co-clustering by F measure was evident for samples that had been prepared in the same batch. Controls significantly exceeded multiple sclerosis patients in normalized Chao1 diversity. Higher frequency in patients than in controls was seen for five TRBV segments, with TRBV5-6, TRBV5-1 and TRBV20-1 among them.

Comment on this clonotype: Its antigen is unidentified.

Unique molecular identifiers were built into the TCR beta cDNA libraries. Input amounts of about 0.95 to 10 million T cells were used. These gave approximately 500,000 cDNA molecules, so each molecule approximated one T cell. TCRdb ran MiXCR on the PCR reads and lists one entry per CDR3 protein. The data show hundreds of thousands of distinct CDR3 sequences, roughly 50% seen once. CDR3 length equals 14 residues. V dropped 4 bases and J dropped 2; count of bases not matched to a gene: 1. Germline V gives CDR1 MNHEY, CDR2 SMNVEV (reference sequence). The sequence came from a girl aged 5-17 years with multiple sclerosis. This rearrangement joins TRBV27 to TRBJ2-1, with 8 bases that match TRBD1. The sequencing sample was made of blood. The CDR3 sequence is CASSSGQAYNEQFF. The CDR3, as DNA: TGTGCCAGCAGTTCGGGACAGGCCTACAATGAGCAGTTCTTC.